This entry describes one TCR beta chain. Antigen specificity is unknown. The sample contains more than one DNA sequence encoding this CDR3. CD4+ naive, central memory, regulatory and stem cell-like memory subsets were isolated by sorting on CD45RO/CCR7/CD25/CD127/CD95/CD27. This sample is part of a study of beta chain features in type 1 diabetes. V was pared by 3 bases and J by 0 bases, with 6 bases between. This CDR3 has 13 amino acids. CDR1 and CDR2 (germline): KGHSH, LQKENI. The sequenced template was cDNA made from the entire isolated RNA. Sequencing used immunoSEQ multiplex PCR; TCRdb keeps in-frame clones, though not all of them. Among hundreds of thousands of clones, over 10% were seen once, and the ten largest hold approximately 0.02%. Study findings and constraints: Whether TCRB rearrangement is influenced by HLA type went unresolved here. Researchers reported that naive, central memory and Treg TCRB repertoires appeared more similar in patients than in healthy donors. Shorter TCRB CDR3s, moderately but significantly so, marked every one of the four CD4+ subsets in Type 1 diabetes patients. Shorter templates might be favored by PCR, and equally so in patients and in controls.

The clonotype was recovered from a man aged 18 to 29 with type 1 diabetes. Sequenced: naive CD4+ T cells from blood. This chain uses TRBV18 with TRBJ2-7; D gene unclear. CDR3: CASSPVSSYEQYF. The CDR3 nucleotides are TGTGCCAGCTCACCCGTTAGCTCCTACGAGCAGTACTTC.